This TCR beta chain originates from a study of immune heterogeneity within non-small cell lung tumors. Multiplex PCR employing 32 V and 13 J primers generated amplicons of the TCR beta CDR3. From the multiplex PCR reads, TCRdb called clonotypes with MiXCR, one entry per CDR3 protein. The sample yields about 2,600 distinct CDR3 sequences, roughly 29% seen once. For each sample, template was approximately 640 ng of bulk tumor genomic DNA. Multiple biopsies spaced far apart were taken from each primary tumor during surgery. Undergoing curative surgery were patients whose non-small cell lung cancer was untreated and newly diagnosed. Relative to its sample, this clonotype is medium-sized (0.01 to 0.1%). This TCR derives from a man aged 50 to 59 with non-small cell lung cancer. Sequenced sample: lung tumor tissue.

In DNA, the CDR3 is TGTGCCATCCGGACAGGGTACAATCAGCCCCAGCATTTT. Its translation: CAIRTGYNQPQHF. This chain connects TRBV25-1 to TRBJ1-5; 8 bases agree with TRBD1. The CDR3 sequence is 13 residues long. Germline V gene lookup returns CDR1 MGHDK and CDR2 SYGVNS. J was trimmed by 3 bases and V by 10 bases; bases with no gene match: 5. The variable domain in full, with the rest retrieved from reference TRBV25-1 and TRBJ1-5, is EADIYQTPRYLVIGTGKKITLECSQTMGHDKMYWYQQDPGMELHLIHYSYGVNSTEKGDLSSESTVSRIRTEHFPLTLESARPSHTSQYLCAIRTGYNQPQHFGDGTRLSIL.